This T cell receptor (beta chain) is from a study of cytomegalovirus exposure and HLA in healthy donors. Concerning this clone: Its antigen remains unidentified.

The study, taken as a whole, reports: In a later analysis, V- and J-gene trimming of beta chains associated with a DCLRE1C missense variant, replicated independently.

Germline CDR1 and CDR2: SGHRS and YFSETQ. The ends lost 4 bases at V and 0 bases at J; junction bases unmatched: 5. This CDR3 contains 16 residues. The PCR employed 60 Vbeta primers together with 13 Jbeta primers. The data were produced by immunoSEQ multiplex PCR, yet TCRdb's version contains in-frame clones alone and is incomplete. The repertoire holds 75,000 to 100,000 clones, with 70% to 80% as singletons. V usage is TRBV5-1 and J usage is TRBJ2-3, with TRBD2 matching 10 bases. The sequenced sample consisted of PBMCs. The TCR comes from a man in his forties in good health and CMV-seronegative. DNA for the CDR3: TGCGCCAGCAGCCCATCGACTAGCGGGAGCACAGATACGCAGTATTTT. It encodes CASSPSTSGSTDTQYF.